This T cell receptor (beta chain) derives from a study of response to subunit inactivated influenza vaccine. One entry per CDR3 protein, called by TCRdb with MiXCR from the RT-PCR reads. The table includes roughly 150,000 distinct CDR3 sequences, approximately 11% detected once. J lost 0 bases, V lost 5 bases, and 17 bases had no gene match. Germline V CDR1 and CDR2: SGHRS, YFSETQ. The CDR3 is made up of 19 amino acids. This clonotype has at least ten counts. The sample consisted of non-naive T cells sorted from PBMCs, taken 40 to 50 days after vaccination. J is TRBJ2-1 and V is TRBV5-1; 7 positions match TRBD2. The sequence derives from a man over 45 who received an inactivated influenza vaccine. The CDR3 DNA sequence: TGCGCCAGCAGTTTCGATCGGCTAGCGGCCTTGAGCTCCTACAATGAGCAGTTCTTC. This translates into CASSFDRLAALSSYNEQFF. Filled out from reference TRBV5-1 and TRBJ2-1, the complete variable domain reads KAGVTQTPRYLIKTRGQQVTLSCSPISGHRSVSWYQQTPGQGLQFLFEYFSETQRNKGNFPGRFSGRQFSNSRSEMNVSTLELGDSALYLCASSFDRLAALSSYNEQFFGPGTRLTVL.